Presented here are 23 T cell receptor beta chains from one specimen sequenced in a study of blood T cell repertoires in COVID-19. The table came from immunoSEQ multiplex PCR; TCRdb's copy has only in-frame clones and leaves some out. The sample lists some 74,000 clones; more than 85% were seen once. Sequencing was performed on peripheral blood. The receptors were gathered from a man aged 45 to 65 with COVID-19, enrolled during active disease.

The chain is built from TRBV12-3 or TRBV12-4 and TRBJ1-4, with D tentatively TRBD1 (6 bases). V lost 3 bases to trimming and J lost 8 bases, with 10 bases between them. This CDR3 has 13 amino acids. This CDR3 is CASSLDSGEKLFF. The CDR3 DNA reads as TGTGCCAGCAGTTTGGACAGTGGAGAAAAACTGTTTTTT.

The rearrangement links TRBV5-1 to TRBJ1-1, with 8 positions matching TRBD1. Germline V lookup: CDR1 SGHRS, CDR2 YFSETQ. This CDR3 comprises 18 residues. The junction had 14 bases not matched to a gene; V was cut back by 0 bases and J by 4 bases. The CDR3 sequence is CASSLAPAGGAWGTEAFF. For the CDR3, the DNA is TGCGCCAGCAGCTTGGCACCGGCAGGGGGCGCGTGGGGCACTGAAGCTTTCTTT. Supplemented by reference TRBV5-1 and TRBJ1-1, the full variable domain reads KAGVTQTPRYLIKTRGQQVTLSCSPISGHRSVSWYQQTPGQGLQFLFEYFSETQRNKGNFPGRFSGRQFSNSRSEMNVSTLELGDSALYLCASSLAPAGGAWGTEAFFGQGTRLTVV.

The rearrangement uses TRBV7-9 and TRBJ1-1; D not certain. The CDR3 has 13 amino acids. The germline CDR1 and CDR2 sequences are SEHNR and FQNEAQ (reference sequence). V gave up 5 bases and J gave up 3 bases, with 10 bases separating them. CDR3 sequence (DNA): TGTGCCAGCAGCGAATCAGGATACACTGAAGCTTTCTTT. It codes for CASSESGYTEAFF.

CDR3 bases: TGTGCCAGCAGTCAGGGGTCACAAGAGACCCAGTACTTC. This encodes CASSQGSQETQYF. The chain is built from TRBV7-8 and TRBJ2-5; perhaps TRBD1 as D (6 bases). Trimming cost V 6 bases and J 2 bases, with 10 bases left between them. This CDR3 is built from 13 residues. Germline CDR1 reads SGHVS; CDR2 reads FQNEAQ.

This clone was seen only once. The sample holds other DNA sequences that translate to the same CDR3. For the CDR3, the DNA is TGTGCCAGCAGCTTGGACAGGGTCAATGAGCAGTTCTTC. Translating gives CASSLDRVNEQFF. The chain carries TRBV7-8 and TRBJ2-1, with TRBD1 identical over 8 bases. Per the germline V gene, CDR1 is SGHVS and CDR2 is FQNEAQ. J lost 6 bases, V lost 3 bases, and 1 base had no gene match. This CDR3 contains 13 residues.

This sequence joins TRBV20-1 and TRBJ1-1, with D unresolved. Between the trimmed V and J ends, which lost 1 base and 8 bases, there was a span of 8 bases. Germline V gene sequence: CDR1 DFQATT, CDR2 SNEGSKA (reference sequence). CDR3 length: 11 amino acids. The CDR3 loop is CSARGSREAFF. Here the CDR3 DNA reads TGCAGTGCTAGAGGGTCCAGGGAAGCTTTCTTT.

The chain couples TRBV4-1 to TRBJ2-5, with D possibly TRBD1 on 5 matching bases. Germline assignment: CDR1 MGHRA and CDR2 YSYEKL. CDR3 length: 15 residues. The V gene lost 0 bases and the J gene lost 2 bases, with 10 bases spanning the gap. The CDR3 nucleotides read TGCGCCAGCAGCCAAGATCAGGGCAGACAAGAGACCCAGTACTTC. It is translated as CASSQDQGRQETQYF.

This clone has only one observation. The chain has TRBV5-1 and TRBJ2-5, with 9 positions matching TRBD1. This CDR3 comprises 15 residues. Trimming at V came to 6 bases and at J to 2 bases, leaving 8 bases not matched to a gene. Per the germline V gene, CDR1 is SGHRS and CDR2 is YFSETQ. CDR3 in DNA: TGCGCCAGCAACGAGGGGACAGGGACACAAGAGACCCAGTACTTC. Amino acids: CASNEGTGTQETQYF.

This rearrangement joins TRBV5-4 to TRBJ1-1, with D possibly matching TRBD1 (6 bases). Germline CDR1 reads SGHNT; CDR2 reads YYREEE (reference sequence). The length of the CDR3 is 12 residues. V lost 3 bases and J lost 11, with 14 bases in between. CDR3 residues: CASSWDTRPAFF. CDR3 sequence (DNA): TGTGCCAGCAGCTGGGACACCCGACCCGCTTTCTTT. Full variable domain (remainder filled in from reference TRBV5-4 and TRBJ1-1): ETGVTQSPTHLIKTRGQQVTLRCSSQSGHNTVSWYQQALGQGPQFIFQYYREEENGRGNFPPRFSGLQFPNYSSELNVNALELDDSALYLCASSWDTRPAFFGQGTRLTVV.

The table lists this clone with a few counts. CDR3 loop: CASRPGVDDSPLHF. CDR3 sequence (DNA): TGTGCCAGCCGCCCCGGGGTTGATGATTCACCCCTCCACTTT. This chain uses TRBV28 with TRBJ1-6; D uncertain. V lost 8 bases, J lost 8 bases, and 16 bases lay in between. CDR1 is MDHEN and CDR2 is SYDVKM in the germline V gene. The CDR3 loop spans 14 amino acids.

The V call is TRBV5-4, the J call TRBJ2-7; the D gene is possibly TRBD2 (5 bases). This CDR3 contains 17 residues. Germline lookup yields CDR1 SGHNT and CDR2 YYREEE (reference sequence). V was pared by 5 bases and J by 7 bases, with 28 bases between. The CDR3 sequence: CASREEFVGRPSWEQYF. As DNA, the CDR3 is TGTGCCAGCAGGGAGGAGTTTGTGGGCAGGCCATCCTGGGAGCAGTACTTC.

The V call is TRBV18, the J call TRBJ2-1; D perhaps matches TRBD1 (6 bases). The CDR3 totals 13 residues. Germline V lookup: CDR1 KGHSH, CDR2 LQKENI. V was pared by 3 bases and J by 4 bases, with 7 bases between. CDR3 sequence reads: CASSPDSYNEQFF. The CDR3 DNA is TGTGCCAGCTCACCGGACAGTTACAATGAGCAGTTCTTC.

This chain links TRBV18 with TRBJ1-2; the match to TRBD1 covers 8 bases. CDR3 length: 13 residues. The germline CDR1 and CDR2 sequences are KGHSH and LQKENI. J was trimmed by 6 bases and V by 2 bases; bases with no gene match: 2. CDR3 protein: CASSPGQGHGYTF. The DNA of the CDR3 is TGTGCCAGCTCACCAGGACAGGGCCATGGCTACACCTTC.

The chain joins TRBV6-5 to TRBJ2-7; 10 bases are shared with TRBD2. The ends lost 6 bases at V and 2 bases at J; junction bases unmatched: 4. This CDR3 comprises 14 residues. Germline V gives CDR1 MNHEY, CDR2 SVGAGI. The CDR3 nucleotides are TGTGCCAGCAGGCCGGGACTAGCGACCTACGAGCAGTACTTC. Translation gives CASRPGLATYEQYF.

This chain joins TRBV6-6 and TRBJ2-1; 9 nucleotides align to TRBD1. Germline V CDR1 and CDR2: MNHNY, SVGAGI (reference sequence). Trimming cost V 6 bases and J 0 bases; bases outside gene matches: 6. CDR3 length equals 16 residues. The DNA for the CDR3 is TGTGCCAGCAGCCCTGGACAGGGGAGCTCCTACAATGAGCAGTTCTTC. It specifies CASSPGQGSSYNEQFF.

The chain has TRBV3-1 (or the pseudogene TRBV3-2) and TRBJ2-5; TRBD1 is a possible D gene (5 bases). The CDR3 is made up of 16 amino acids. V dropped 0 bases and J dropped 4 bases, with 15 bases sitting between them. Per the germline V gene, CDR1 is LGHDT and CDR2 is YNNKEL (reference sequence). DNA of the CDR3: TGTGCCAGCAGCCAAGATCGTGGGTTGGGGCGAGAGACCCAGTACTTC. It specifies CASSQDRGLGRETQYF.

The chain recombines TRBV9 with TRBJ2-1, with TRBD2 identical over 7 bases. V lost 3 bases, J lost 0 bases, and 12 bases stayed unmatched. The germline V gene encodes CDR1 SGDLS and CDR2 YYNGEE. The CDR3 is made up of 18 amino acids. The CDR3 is CASSAPLASGSSYNEQFF. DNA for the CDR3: TGTGCCAGCAGCGCCCCCCTGGCTAGCGGAAGCTCCTACAATGAGCAGTTCTTC.

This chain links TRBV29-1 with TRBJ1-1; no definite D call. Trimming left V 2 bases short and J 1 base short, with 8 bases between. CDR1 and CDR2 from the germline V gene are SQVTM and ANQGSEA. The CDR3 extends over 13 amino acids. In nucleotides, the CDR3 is TGCAGCGTTGAAAGGGAGGGGAACACTGAAGCTTTCTTT. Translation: CSVEREGNTEAFF. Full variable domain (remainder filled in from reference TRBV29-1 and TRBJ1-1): SAVISQKPSRDICQRGTSLTIQCQVDSQVTMMFWYRQQPGQSLTLIATANQGSEATYESGFVIDKFPISRPNLTFSTLTVSNMSPEDSSIYLCSVEREGNTEAFFGQGTRLTVV.

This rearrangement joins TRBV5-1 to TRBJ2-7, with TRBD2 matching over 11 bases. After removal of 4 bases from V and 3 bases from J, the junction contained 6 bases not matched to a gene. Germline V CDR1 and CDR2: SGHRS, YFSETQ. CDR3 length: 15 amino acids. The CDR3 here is CASSTGTSGIYEQYF. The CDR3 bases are TGCGCCAGCAGCACTGGGACTAGCGGAATCTACGAGCAGTACTTC.

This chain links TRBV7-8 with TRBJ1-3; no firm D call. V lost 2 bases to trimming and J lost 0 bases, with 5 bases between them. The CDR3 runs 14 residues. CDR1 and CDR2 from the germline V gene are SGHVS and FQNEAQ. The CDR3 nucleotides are TGTGCCAGCAGCTTAAAGCGCTCTGGAAACACCATATATTTT. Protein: CASSLKRSGNTIYF. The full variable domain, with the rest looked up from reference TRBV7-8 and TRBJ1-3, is GAGVSQSPRYKVAKRGQDVALRCDPISGHVSLFWYQQALGQGPEFLTYFQNEAQLDKSGLPSDRFFAERPEGSVSTLKIQRTQQEDSAVYLCASSLKRSGNTIYFGEGSWLTVV.

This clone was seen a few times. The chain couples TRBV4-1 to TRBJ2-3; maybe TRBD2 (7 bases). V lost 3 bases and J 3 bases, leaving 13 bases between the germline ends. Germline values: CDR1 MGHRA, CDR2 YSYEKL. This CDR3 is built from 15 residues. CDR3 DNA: TGCGCCAGCAGCCAGGGGGGCGGGAGAACAGATACGCAGTATTTT. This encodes CASSQGGGRTDTQYF.

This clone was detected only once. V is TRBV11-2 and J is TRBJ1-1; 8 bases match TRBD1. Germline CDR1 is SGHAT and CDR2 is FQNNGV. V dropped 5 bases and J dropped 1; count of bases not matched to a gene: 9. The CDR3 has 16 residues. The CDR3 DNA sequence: TGTGCCAGCAGCCCCGAGACAGGGGCGGGGAACACTGAAGCTTTCTTT. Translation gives CASSPETGAGNTEAFF. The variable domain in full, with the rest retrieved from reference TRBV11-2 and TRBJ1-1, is EAGVAQSPRYKIIEKRQSVAFWCNPISGHATLYWYQQILGQGPKLLIQFQNNGVVDDSQLPKDRFSAERLKGVDSTLKIQPAKLEDSAVYLCASSPETGAGNTEAFFGQGTRLTVV.

The CDR3 loop reads CAWSVRPGNYGYTF. For the CDR3, the DNA is TGTGCCTGGAGTGTAAGGCCCGGGAACTATGGCTACACCTTC. The chain joins TRBV30 to TRBJ1-2; the D is unclear. Germline lookup yields CDR1 GTSNPN and CDR2 SVGIG (reference sequence). V was clipped by 0 bases and J by 2 bases, with 10 bases between them. CDR3 size: 14 residues.